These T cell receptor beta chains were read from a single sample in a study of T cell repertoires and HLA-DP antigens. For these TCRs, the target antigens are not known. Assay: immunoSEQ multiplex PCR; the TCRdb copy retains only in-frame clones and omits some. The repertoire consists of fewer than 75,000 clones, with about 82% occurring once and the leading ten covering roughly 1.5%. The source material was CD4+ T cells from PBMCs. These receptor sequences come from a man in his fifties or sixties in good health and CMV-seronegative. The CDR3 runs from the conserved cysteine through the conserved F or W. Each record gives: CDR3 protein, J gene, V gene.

CDR3: CASSLGTSQDEQFF
J: TRBJ2-1
V: TRBV7-2

CDR3: CASAFQHNSPLHF
J: TRBJ1-6
V: TRBV5-8

CDR3: CAWSVGGATDTQYF
J: TRBJ2-3
V: TRBV30

CDR3: CASSDRVYEQYF
J: TRBJ2-7
V: TRBV28

CDR3: CASSSPGSSGNTIYF
J: TRBJ1-3
V: TRBV27

CDR3: CASSQDLGGHTGELFF
J: TRBJ2-2
V: TRBV4-2

CDR3: CASSTGPGRDTDTQYF
J: TRBJ2-3
V: TRBV5-4

CDR3: CASSSGGGNTIYF
J: TRBJ1-3
V: TRBV7-2

CDR3: CASCILGGVYGYTF
J: TRBJ1-2
V: TRBV28

CDR3: CASSFYLDTQYF
J: TRBJ2-3
V: TRBV7-3

CDR3: CASSSFSSGSSYNEQFF
J: TRBJ2-1
V: TRBV7-2

CDR3: CASSVGLATEAFF
J: TRBJ1-1
V: TRBV6-1

CDR3: CASSSPTDTQYF
J: TRBJ2-3
V: TRBV28

CDR3: CASKTGRATGELFF
J: TRBJ2-2
V: TRBV2

CDR3: CASSHNTGGYTF
J: TRBJ1-2
V: TRBV7-9

CDR3: CASSTPGGEAFF
J: TRBJ1-1
V: TRBV9

CDR3: CASSLGGTATYEQYF
J: TRBJ2-7
V: TRBV7-2

CDR3: CASSQEVRQGGMNTEAFF
J: TRBJ1-1
V: TRBV4-2